This entry lists 16 T cell receptor beta chains sequenced from one sample in a study of T cell responses to AZD1222 COVID-19 vaccine. Sequencing was performed with immunoSEQ multiplex PCR; in TCRdb, only in-frame clones are kept and a portion is missing. The top ten hold about 0.5% of the sample, which has 250,000 to 300,000 clones, almost 95% seen once. Source: peripheral blood, taken 28 days after the second AZD1222 dose. These receptors were taken from an adult who received the AZD1222 COVID-19 vaccine.

The J gene is TRBJ2-2, the V gene TRBV27, with D tentatively TRBD2 (6 bases). V was cut by 11 bases and J by 1 base, with 14 bases left in between. Germline CDR1 is MNHEY and CDR2 is SMNVEV (reference sequence). The CDR3 loop spans 14 amino acids. The CDR3 DNA is TGTGCCGCAAGGAGAGCGGGGAACACCGGGGAGCTGTTTTTT. Translated: CAARRAGNTGELFF.

The genes are TRBV5-1 and TRBJ2-7; D perhaps matches TRBD1 (6 bases). This CDR3 spans 14 amino acids. The germline V and J ends were trimmed by 7 bases and 2 bases, with 16 bases remaining between them. Per germline, CDR1 SGHRS and CDR2 YFSETQ. This CDR3 reads CASPDRQTPYEQYF. The DNA for the CDR3 is TGCGCCAGCCCCGACAGGCAAACTCCCTACGAGCAGTACTTC.

This clone was seen more than once but under ten times. J is TRBJ2-1 and V is TRBV28; the match to TRBD1 covers 10 bases. The CDR3 has 16 residues. The germline gives CDR1 MDHEN, CDR2 SYDVKM. V lost 0 bases to trimming and J lost 4 bases; unmatched junction nucleotides: 3. CDR3 DNA: TGTGCCAGCAGTTTATGGAGGACAGGGGGGTACAATGAGCAGTTCTTC. It specifies CASSLWRTGGYNEQFF.

This chain's CDR3 is CASSPRASENTEAFF. The CDR3 nucleotides are TGTGCCAGCTCACCCCGGGCATCGGAGAACACTGAAGCTTTCTTT. The chain uses TRBV18 and TRBJ1-1; the D is unclear. The CDR3 spans 15 residues. Trimming took 3 bases from V and 1 from J, leaving 12 bases between them. Germline V CDR1 and CDR2: KGHSH, LQKENI.

This chain uses TRBV4-1 with TRBJ1-3, with a possible D match to TRBD1 (6 bases). The CDR3 has 17 residues. CDR1 and CDR2 from the germline V gene are MGHRA and YSYEKL. With 1 base removed from V and 1 base from J, the gap between germline ends came to 14 bases. CDR3 DNA sequence: TGCGCCAGCAGCCAAGTGGCAGGGGAGTTGTCTGGAAACACCATATATTTT. This sequence encodes CASSQVAGELSGNTIYF.

The chain has TRBV29-1 and TRBJ1-1, with 8 nucleotides matching TRBD1. The CDR3 has 13 amino acids. With 8 bases clipped from V and 5 bases from J, the junction kept 10 bases outside the gene matches. The germline CDR1 and CDR2 sequences are SQVTM and ANQGSEA. CDR3 loop: CSSSTGVGTEAFF. CDR3 in DNA: TGCAGCTCATCGACAGGGGTGGGAACTGAAGCTTTCTTT.

The J gene is TRBJ2-2, the V gene TRBV29-1; 7 bases map to TRBD1. The ends lost 4 bases at V and 4 bases at J; junction bases unmatched: 6. Germline CDR1 SQVTM, CDR2 ANQGSEA. The CDR3 is 14 residues long. The CDR3 protein is CSVGGQPSTGELFF. CDR3 sequence (DNA): TGCAGCGTTGGGGGACAGCCGTCCACCGGGGAGCTGTTTTTT.

The chain is built from TRBV2 and TRBJ2-5; the D is unclear. Germline V gene data show CDR1 as SNHLY and CDR2 as FYNNEI. With 6 bases removed from V and 5 bases from J, the gap between germline ends came to 7 bases. This CDR3 comprises 11 residues. The CDR3 DNA reads as TGTGCCAGCAGCTCCACGGAGACCCAGTACTTC. Translation: CASSSTETQYF.

The rearrangement joins TRBV14 to TRBJ1-2, with D perhaps matching TRBD1 (6 bases). The CDR3 has 15 residues. The V gene lost 1 base and the J gene lost 0 bases, with 9 bases spanning the gap. Germline V gives CDR1 SGHDN, CDR2 FVKESK. The CDR3 is CASSQGGGSNYGYTF. DNA of the CDR3: TGTGCCAGCAGCCAAGGAGGGGGTTCTAACTATGGCTACACCTTC. Complete variable domain (other parts from reference TRBV14 and TRBJ1-2): EAGVTQFPSHSVIEKGQTVTLRCDPISGHDNLYWYRRVMGKEIKFLLHFVKESKQDESGMPNNRFLAERTGGTYSTLKVQPAELEDSGVYFCASSQGGGSNYGYTFGSGTRLTVV.

The CDR3 DNA is TGTGCCAGCAGCCACGCAAGGTACGAGCAGTACTTC. This encodes CASSHARYEQYF. This chain links TRBV3-1 (or the pseudogene TRBV3-2) with TRBJ2-7; unclear D gene. V was cut by 3 bases and J by 4 bases, with 7 bases left in between. CDR1 LGHDT and CDR2 YNNKEL come from the germline V gene (reference sequence). This CDR3 contains 12 residues.

This clone was observed a single time. The chain is built from TRBV27 and TRBJ1-2, with D possibly being TRBD1 (5 bases). Deletions cut 0 bases from V and 6 bases from J, with 8 bases between. The CDR3 contains 13 residues. The germline V gene has CDR1 MNHEY and CDR2 SMNVEV (reference sequence). The CDR3 loop is CASSLSWGNGYTF. The CDR3 DNA is TGTGCCAGCAGTTTATCGTGGGGGAATGGCTACACCTTC.

The chain recombines TRBV11-2 with TRBJ2-7; D is uncertain. V was cut by 1 base and J by 2 bases, with 6 bases left in between. CDR1 and CDR2 (germline): SGHAT, FQNNGV. The CDR3 runs 13 residues. The CDR3 nucleotides read TGTGCCAGCAGCTTAGTGCCCCCCTACGAGCAGTACTTC. Protein: CASSLVPPYEQYF.

This chain links TRBV28 with TRBJ2-7, with D hard to call. With 4 bases removed from V and 3 bases from J, the gap between germline ends came to 10 bases. This CDR3 comprises 13 residues. Germline values: CDR1 MDHEN, CDR2 SYDVKM. CDR3 amino acids: CASSYRVNYEQYF. CDR3 coding DNA: TGTGCCAGCAGTTACCGGGTGAACTACGAGCAGTACTTC.

The chain links TRBV5-4 to TRBJ2-5, with 7 positions matching TRBD1. The CDR3 extends over 14 amino acids. The trim removed 4 bases at V and 1 base at J, leaving 4 bases unmatched. CDR1 SGHNT and CDR2 YYREEE come from the germline V gene (reference sequence). CDR3 sequence: CASSLRTGQETQYF. The CDR3 DNA is TGTGCCAGCAGCCTACGGACAGGCCAAGAGACCCAGTACTTC.

The chain employs TRBV15 and TRBJ2-7; TRBD1 matches at 7 bases. The CDR3 runs 13 residues. With 4 bases clipped from V and 5 bases from J, the junction kept 5 bases outside the gene matches. Germline assignment: CDR1 LNHNV and CDR2 YYDKDF (reference sequence). The CDR3 here is CATSKGQKDEQYF. CDR3 nucleotide sequence: TGTGCCACCAGCAAGGGACAGAAGGACGAGCAGTACTTC.

The chain is built from TRBV30 and TRBJ2-7; 9 bases agree with TRBD1. V shed 5 bases, J shed 2 bases, and the junction held 7 bases outside the gene matches. This CDR3 spans 14 amino acids. The germline gives CDR1 GTSNPN, CDR2 SVGIG (reference sequence). CDR3 in amino acids: CAWGRGQGPYEQYF. The CDR3 DNA reads as TGTGCCTGGGGGCGGGGACAGGGACCCTACGAGCAGTACTTC. The entire variable domain, with the rest obtained from reference TRBV30 and TRBJ2-7, is as follows: SQTIHQWPATLVQPVGSPLSLECTVEGTSNPNLYWYRQAAGRGLQLLFYSVGIGQISSEVPQNLSASRPQDRQFILSSKKLLLSDSGFYLCAWGRGQGPYEQYFGPGTRLTVT.